The 7 T cell receptor beta chains given below trace back to one sample, sequenced in a study of metastatic and nonmetastatic thyroid tumors. TCRdb re-analyzed the PCR reads through MiXCR. The sample contains more than 10,000 clones, roughly a quarter of which appear only once. No patient had received any treatment before thyroid surgery. Sequences were obtained from blood. The receptors shown here come from a male donor with papillary thyroid cancer or a benign thyroid nodule (not recorded which). Some clones in this sample may be carry-over from other donors' samples.

The V call is TRBV6-1, the J call TRBJ2-2; 7 positions agree with TRBD1. Per the germline V gene, CDR1 is MNHNS and CDR2 is SASEGT. The V segment lost 7 bases and the J segment 5 bases; nucleotides outside the gene matches: 13. The CDR3 contains 16 residues. As DNA, the CDR3 is TGTGCCAGCACCCCACTACAGGGGAGAAAGACCGGGGAGCTGTTTTTT. Its translation: CASTPLQGRKTGELFF.

This clone was observed at least ten times. The chain couples TRBV15 to TRBJ2-5; tentative D call: TRBD2 (6 bases). The germline V and J ends were trimmed by 0 bases and 5 bases, with 16 bases remaining between them. The germline gives CDR1 LNHNV, CDR2 YYDKDF (reference sequence). The CDR3 runs to 16 residues. CDR3 loop: CATSRDQGLELETQYF. CDR3 in DNA: TGTGCCACCAGCAGAGATCAGGGACTCGAATTGGAGACCCAGTACTTC. The variable domain in full, completed from reference TRBV15 and TRBJ2-5, reads DAMVIQNPRYQVTQFGKPVTLSCSQTLNHNVMYWYQQKSSQAPKLLFHYYDKDFNNEADTPDNFQSRRPNTSFCFLDIRSPGLGDTAMYLCATSRDQGLELETQYFGPGTRLLVL.

This clone was detected only a few times. The chain has TRBV6-1 and TRBJ1-2; perhaps TRBD1 as D (5 bases). This CDR3 is built from 14 residues. Germline V lookup: CDR1 MNHNS, CDR2 SASEGT. V dropped 5 bases and J dropped 8 bases, with 18 bases sitting between them. The CDR3 protein is CASSPSLTGDGYTF. The DNA for the CDR3 is TGTGCCAGCAGTCCATCGCTCACAGGCGACGGCTACACCTTC.

The chain is built from TRBV27 and TRBJ2-2; no definite D call. Trimming took off 3 bases at V and 1 base at J, with 9 bases between the two ends. Germline V gene sequence: CDR1 MNHEY, CDR2 SMNVEV (reference sequence). This CDR3 spans 15 amino acids. In DNA form, the CDR3 reads TGTGCCAGCAGTTTGATAAGTTTGAACACCGGGGAGCTGTTTTTT. Its translation: CASSLISLNTGELFF.

This clone was found a few times. The chain has TRBV12-3 or TRBV12-4 and TRBJ2-5; D remains ambiguous. The V end was cut by 3 bases, the J end by 4 bases, with 6 bases between. The CDR3 has 12 residues. The CDR3 is CASSFPGETQYF. CDR3 sequence (DNA): TGTGCCAGCAGTTTTCCAGGAGAGACCCAGTACTTC.

This clone was detected many times. The rearrangement links TRBV20-1 to TRBJ1-5; D unclear. Trimming left V 6 bases short and J 4 bases short, with 10 bases between. The CDR3 runs to 12 residues. The germline gives CDR1 DFQATT, CDR2 SNEGSKA (reference sequence). CDR3 region: CSALRLNQPQHF. In DNA form, the CDR3 reads TGCAGTGCCCTCCGGCTGAATCAGCCCCAGCATTTT.

This rearrangement joins TRBV10-3 to TRBJ2-1; tentatively, D is TRBD2 (5 bases). V was shortened by 6 bases and J by 6 bases, with 15 bases between the two germline ends. Germline CDR1 ENHRY, CDR2 SYGVKD. The CDR3 is 14 residues long. The CDR3: CAIRNPPGSNEQFF. CDR3 sequence (DNA): TGTGCCATCAGAAACCCTCCGGGATCCAATGAGCAGTTCTTC.